This TCR beta chain was recorded in a study of blood T cell repertoires in COVID-19. Background on the study: COVID-19 samples collected from the United States, Italy and Spain covered acute and convalescent phases. T cells, B-cell-depleted T cells, or PBMCs supplied cDNA or gDNA.

Trimming removed 1 base from V and 10 bases from J; junction bases left unmatched: 13. The CDR3 consists of 16 residues. Using immunoSEQ multiplex PCR, the repertoire was profiled, and TCRdb retains in-frame clones only, with some absent. Among roughly 76,000 clones, approximately 90% were seen once, and the ten largest hold about 5%. Sequencing used peripheral blood. This sequence joins TRBV23-1 and TRBJ2-1, with TRBD1 identical over 7 bases. TRBV23-1 is reported as an ORF; its role is uncertain. This clonotype was obtained from a woman in her fifties or sixties with active COVID-19. DNA of the CDR3: TGCGCCAGCAGTCAATTCGACAGGGAGAAGATAAACGAGCAGTTCTTC. Its translation: CASSQFDREKINEQFF.